A single sample gave rise to the 30 T cell receptor beta chains below, sequenced in a study of blood T cell repertoires in COVID-19. Only in-frame clones appear in the TCRdb table, and some are missing; sequencing was by immunoSEQ multiplex PCR. The data contain roughly 260,000 clones, around 86% of them singletons. The sequenced sample was peripheral blood. Every receptor here comes from a man in his forties who had recovered from COVID-19.

This clone was counted a few times. This chain links TRBV7-3 with TRBJ2-3; no reliable D call. Germline V lookup: CDR1 SGHTA, CDR2 FQGTGA. CDR3 length: 14 residues. V was pared by 0 bases and J by 6 bases, with 10 bases between. The CDR3 spells CASSLTPSVDTQYF. The CDR3 coding sequence is TGTGCCAGCAGCTTAACGCCCAGTGTTGATACGCAGTATTTT.

This rearrangement joins TRBV5-1 to TRBJ1-1, with TRBD1 matching over 9 bases. Trimming removed 4 bases from V and 0 bases from J; junction bases left unmatched: 13. CDR1 is SGHRS and CDR2 is YFSETQ in the germline V gene. This CDR3 has 18 residues. The CDR3 coding sequence is TGCGCCAGCAGCCGGCGGGGGACAGGGTTTAAGATGAACACTGAAGCTTTCTTT. It is translated as CASSRRGTGFKMNTEAFF.

The chain couples TRBV5-5 to TRBJ1-1; D might be TRBD1 (5 bases). This CDR3 is 16 amino acids long. Germline V lookup: CDR1 SGHKS, CDR2 YYEKEE (reference sequence). V lost 4 bases to trimming and J lost 0 bases, with 16 bases between them. Written as DNA, the CDR3 is TGTGCCAGCAGCCCGTACCGGGAGGGGATGAACACTGAAGCTTTCTTT. Protein: CASSPYREGMNTEAFF.

With respect to this clone: Other DNA sequences within the sample encode an identical CDR3. This sequence joins TRBV12-3 or TRBV12-4 and TRBJ2-3, with D unclear. The CDR3 spans 11 residues. Trimming removed 5 bases at V and 5 bases at J, with 5 bases between. CDR3 residues: CASSPLDTQYF. CDR3 in DNA: TGTGCCAGCAGTCCGTTAGATACGCAGTATTTT.

This sequence joins TRBV19 and TRBJ1-2; D is unresolved. V was cut by 4 bases and J by 8 bases, with 11 bases left in between. The CDR3 runs to 12 residues. Germline loops: CDR1 LNHDA, CDR2 SQIVND (reference sequence). DNA for the CDR3: TGTGCCAGTAGTAGGGCGCAAGGAGGCTACACCTTC. Translating gives CASSRAQGGYTF.

The chain uses TRBV7-2 and TRBJ2-1, with TRBD2 matching 11 bases. CDR3 length: 15 amino acids. V trimming: 4 bases; J trimming: 6 bases; junction bases outside the gene matches: 5. Germline loops: CDR1 SGHTA, CDR2 FQGNSA. In nucleotides, the CDR3 is TGTGCCAGCAGCTCCGGGACTAGCGGACTCAATGAGCAGTTCTTC. Translated: CASSSGTSGLNEQFF.

CDR3 amino acids: CASSTPGRDYGYTF. The CDR3 nucleotides read TGTGCCAGTAGTACCCCGGGGAGAGACTATGGCTACACCTTC. The J gene is TRBJ1-2, the V gene TRBV19; no firm D call. V was trimmed by 4 bases and J by 3 bases, leaving 12 bases between them. The germline gives CDR1 LNHDA, CDR2 SQIVND (reference sequence). This CDR3 spans 14 amino acids.

V and J are TRBV4-3 and TRBJ1-5; TRBD1 is a possible D gene (6 bases). The CDR3 sequence is 15 residues long. V lost 0 bases, J lost 1 base, and 7 bases lay in between. Germline V CDR1 and CDR2: LGHNA, YSLEER. CDR3 nucleotides: TGCGCCAGCAGCCAAGACAGGGGAAGCAATCAGCCCCAGCATTTT. Amino acid sequence: CASSQDRGSNQPQHF.

The genes are TRBV20-1 and TRBJ2-7, with TRBD1 matching 8 bases. Looked up from germline, CDR1 is DFQATT and CDR2 is SNEGSKA (reference sequence). Trimming cost V 3 bases and J 0 bases; bases outside gene matches: 7. The length of the CDR3 is 15 residues. CDR3 amino acids: CSASGGTGSSYEQYF. The CDR3 DNA reads as TGCAGTGCTAGTGGCGGGACAGGAAGCTCCTACGAGCAGTACTTC.

The chain is built from TRBV27 and TRBJ2-1, with 8 bases fitting TRBD2. Losses at the gene ends were 4 bases for V and 4 bases for J; bases not matched to a gene: 6. The CDR3 is made up of 15 amino acids. Germline loops: CDR1 MNHEY, CDR2 SMNVEV (reference sequence). The CDR3 here is CASSSSGTRYNEQFF. CDR3 nucleotides: TGTGCCAGCAGTTCCTCCGGGACTAGGTACAATGAGCAGTTCTTC.

The V call is TRBV7-8, the J call TRBJ2-5; 8 positions match TRBD2. The CDR3 length is 17 residues. CDR1 and CDR2 from the germline V gene are SGHVS and FQNEAQ. V shed 4 bases and J 1 base; nucleotides not matched to a gene: 11. DNA for the CDR3: TGTGCCAGCAGCTCCCGGGTAGCGGGACCACTCCAAGAGACCCAGTACTTC. It translates to CASSSRVAGPLQETQYF. Using reference TRBV7-8 and TRBJ2-5 for the parts outside the CDR3, the full variable domain is GAGVSQSPRYKVAKRGQDVALRCDPISGHVSLFWYQQALGQGPEFLTYFQNEAQLDKSGLPSDRFFAERPEGSVSTLKIQRTQQEDSAVYLCASSSRVAGPLQETQYFGPGTRLLVL.

The rearrangement links TRBV11-2 to TRBJ1-6; D is unresolved. The CDR3 has 14 amino acids. The V gene lost 7 bases and the J gene lost 4 bases, with 11 bases spanning the gap. Germline V gene lookup returns CDR1 SGHAT and CDR2 FQNNGV. The CDR3 DNA follows: TGTGCCAGCAACTCCAGGCATTATAATTCACCCCTCCACTTT. This codes for CASNSRHYNSPLHF.

V and J are TRBV7-6 and TRBJ2-3; 13 bases fit TRBD2. The V gene end was trimmed by 0 bases and the J gene end by 5 bases; junction bases not matched to a gene: 5. The CDR3 is 17 residues long. CDR1 and CDR2 from the germline V gene are SGHVS and FNYEAQ. CDR3 residues: CASSLALAGGQEDTQYF. In nucleotides, the CDR3 is TGTGCCAGCAGCTTAGCACTAGCGGGGGGGCAGGAAGATACGCAGTATTTT.

Here the CDR3 reads CASSQGHGSHEQFF. Here the CDR3 DNA reads TGTGCCAGCAGCCAGGGACACGGTAGTCATGAGCAGTTCTTC. V gene TRBV7-2 combines with J gene TRBJ2-1; tentative D call: TRBD1 (6 bases). This CDR3 is 14 amino acids long. Trimming left V 5 bases short and J 8 bases short, with 16 bases between. CDR1 and CDR2 (germline): SGHTA, FQGNSA.

V and J are TRBV10-3 and TRBJ2-7, with TRBD2 matching over 7 bases. The V gene's germline CDR1 is ENHRY and CDR2 SYGVKD. This CDR3 spans 12 amino acids. V was pared by 5 bases and J by 5 bases, with 3 bases of the junction left unmatched. CDR3 in DNA: TGTGCCATCAGTAGGGGAGGGAACGAGCAGTACTTC. Translating gives CAISRGGNEQYF.

The gene calls are TRBV14 and TRBJ2-7; no reliable D call. CDR1 is SGHDN and CDR2 is FVKESK in the germline V gene. This CDR3 comprises 12 residues. Trimming removed 2 bases at V and 1 base at J, with 3 bases between. The chain's CDR3 is CASSQTSYEQYF. The CDR3 nucleotides read TGTGCCAGCAGCCAAACTTCCTACGAGCAGTACTTC.

The CDR3 protein is CASSVNRGNTEAFF. The CDR3 coding sequence is TGTGCCAGCAGTGTAAACAGGGGAAACACTGAAGCTTTCTTT. V usage is TRBV2 and J usage is TRBJ1-1; TRBD1 matches at 7 bases. V lost 4 bases and J lost 2; bases outside the gene matches: 4. The CDR3 has 14 residues. CDR1 and CDR2 (germline): SNHLY, FYNNEI.

The chain is built from TRBV5-1 and TRBJ1-6; TRBD1 agrees at 7 bases. J gave up 7 bases and V 4 bases, and 11 bases lay outside the gene matches. The CDR3 contains 16 residues. CDR1 is SGHRS and CDR2 is YFSETQ in the germline V gene. Here the CDR3 DNA reads TGCGCCAGCAGCCCAGAACAGGGGCTGGAGAATTCACCCCTCCACTTT. Amino acid sequence: CASSPEQGLENSPLHF.

This rearrangement joins TRBV5-1 to TRBJ1-1; D possibly corresponds to TRBD1 (5 bases). Germline CDR1 SGHRS, CDR2 YFSETQ. V was cut by 0 bases and J by 4 bases, with 16 bases left in between. The CDR3 is made up of 16 amino acids. The chain's CDR3 is CASSLVFGGRATEAFF. As DNA, the CDR3 is TGCGCCAGCAGCTTGGTTTTCGGGGGTAGGGCCACTGAAGCTTTCTTT. Complete variable domain (other parts from reference TRBV5-1 and TRBJ1-1): KAGVTQTPRYLIKTRGQQVTLSCSPISGHRSVSWYQQTPGQGLQFLFEYFSETQRNKGNFPGRFSGRQFSNSRSEMNVSTLELGDSALYLCASSLVFGGRATEAFFGQGTRLTVV.

Turning to this clone: The germline gene is not matched at one end of the junction; a read error may be the cause. V usage is TRBV3-1 (or the pseudogene TRBV3-2) and J usage is TRBJ2-4; 9 bases are shared with TRBD2. The germline V gene encodes CDR1 LGHDT and CDR2 YNNKEL (reference sequence). CDR3 length: 15 amino acids. The CDR3 here is CASSQGRGGGNVQYF. The CDR3, as DNA: TGTGCCAGCAGCCAAGGGCGGGGGGGCGGAAACGTTCAGTACTTC.

The chain recombines TRBV6-5 with TRBJ1-5; 10 bases align to TRBD1. The CDR3 extends over 15 amino acids. The germline gives CDR1 MNHEY, CDR2 SVGAGI. V dropped 0 bases and J dropped 5; count of bases not matched to a gene: 1. The CDR3 here is CASSYSDRGDQPQHF. The CDR3 bases are TGTGCCAGCAGTTACTCGGACAGGGGGGATCAGCCCCAGCATTTT.

The chain carries TRBV6-5 and TRBJ1-4, with 8 bases aligning to TRBD1. This CDR3 is 15 amino acids long. Germline values: CDR1 MNHEY, CDR2 SVGAGI. J gave up 4 bases and V 4 bases, and 5 bases lay outside the gene matches. The CDR3, as DNA: TGTGCCAGCAGTTCAGGGGGCGGTAATAATGAAAAACTGTTTTTT. This codes for CASSSGGGNNEKLFF.

This clone showed up just a few times. The V gene is TRBV5-8, the J gene TRBJ2-1; TRBD2 agrees at 7 bases. CDR1 is SGHTS and CDR2 is YDEGEE in the germline V gene. Trimming removed 2 bases from V and 4 bases from J; junction bases left unmatched: 9. This CDR3 region has 16 residues. The CDR3 DNA follows: TGTGCCAGCAGCTTAAATTTAGGCGGGGGTTACAATGAGCAGTTCTTC. This codes for CASSLNLGGGYNEQFF.

The chain has TRBV2 and TRBJ2-5, with TRBD1 matching 7 bases. The CDR3 is 15 residues long. The germline V gene encodes CDR1 SNHLY and CDR2 FYNNEI. The trim removed 0 bases at V and 7 bases at J, leaving 8 bases unmatched. The CDR3 protein is CASSEAEGARGTQYF. Here the CDR3 DNA reads TGTGCCAGCAGTGAAGCTGAGGGGGCGAGGGGGACCCAGTACTTC. The variable domain in full, completed from reference TRBV2 and TRBJ2-5, reads EPEVTQTPSHQVTQMGQEVILRCVPISNHLYFYWYRQILGQKVEFLVSFYNNEISEKSEIFDDQFSVERPDGSNFTLKIRSTKLEDSAMYFCASSEAEGARGTQYFGPGTRLLVL.

J is TRBJ2-7 and V is TRBV9, with 10 nucleotides matching TRBD2. CDR1 is SGDLS and CDR2 is YYNGEE in the germline V gene. The CDR3 totals 17 residues. V lost 4 bases, J lost 6 bases, and 16 bases stayed unmatched. The CDR3 DNA follows: TGTGCCAGCAGCCCCCGACTAGCGGGCCCCGGAGAGGGCGAGCAGTACTTC. Residues: CASSPRLAGPGEGEQYF.

The gene calls are TRBV2 and TRBJ1-1, with D maybe TRBD1 (6 bases). The CDR3 runs 15 residues. V gave up 6 bases and J gave up 9 bases, with 23 bases separating them. Germline assignment: CDR1 SNHLY and CDR2 FYNNEI. DNA of the CDR3: TGTGCCAGCAGAGGTACAGGGTTAGTTCTAATTAAAGCTTTCTTT. Translating it yields CASRGTGLVLIKAFF.

The genes are TRBV5-1 and TRBJ2-2; TRBD1 aligns across 10 bases. In germline, CDR1 is SGHRS, CDR2 YFSETQ. The CDR3 runs 16 residues. V lost 0 bases, J lost 4 bases, and 3 bases stayed unmatched. This CDR3 is CASSLAGTGATGELFF. As DNA, the CDR3 is TGCGCCAGCAGCTTGGCCGGGACAGGGGCCACCGGGGAGCTGTTTTTT. Combining the CDR3 with reference TRBV5-1 and TRBJ2-2 gives the whole variable domain KAGVTQTPRYLIKTRGQQVTLSCSPISGHRSVSWYQQTPGQGLQFLFEYFSETQRNKGNFPGRFSGRQFSNSRSEMNVSTLELGDSALYLCASSLAGTGATGELFFGEGSRLTVL.

V gene TRBV6-6 combines with J gene TRBJ2-3; TRBD1 might be the D (5 bases). Trimming shortened V by 2 bases and J by 2 bases, and 8 bases separated the two germline ends. Germline V gene lookup returns CDR1 MNHNY and CDR2 SVGAGI (reference sequence). The CDR3 is made up of 14 amino acids. Here the CDR3 DNA reads TGTGCCAGCAGTTACAGACAGAACACAGATACGCAGTATTTT. This sequence encodes CASSYRQNTDTQYF.

The chain is built from TRBV4-3 and TRBJ1-5; D not resolved. Germline-derived CDR1 and CDR2 are LGHNA and YSLEER. The CDR3 sequence is 15 residues long. The V gene lost 3 bases and the J gene lost 2 bases, with 11 bases spanning the gap. For the CDR3, the DNA is TGCGCCAGCAGCCAGGCGGCCTTGGGCAATCAGCCCCAGCATTTT. It specifies CASSQAALGNQPQHF.

This sequence joins TRBV2 and TRBJ2-1, with TRBD2 as a possible D gene (7 bases). In germline, CDR1 is SNHLY, CDR2 FYNNEI. The CDR3 extends over 19 amino acids. V was shortened by 7 bases and J by 2 bases, with 27 bases between the two germline ends. This CDR3 reads CASMNDRPGGGWTYNEQFF. CDR3 DNA: TGTGCCAGCATGAATGACCGACCGGGGGGCGGGTGGACCTACAATGAGCAGTTCTTC.